This T cell receptor (beta chain) was identified during a study of blood T cell repertoires in COVID-19. On the study more broadly: Some COVID-19 samples were acute and others convalescent; all came from the United States, Italy and Spain. T cells, B-cell-depleted T cells, or PBMCs provided the cDNA or gDNA that served as material.

As handled by the study authors: Amplification of reference gene primers was used by the study to estimate nucleated cell counts. This table comes from immunoSEQ multiplex PCR, and its TCRdb copy is limited to in-frame clones, with some not included. V and J calls and clone size are copied from that table; D and trimming were computed from the DNA. The table has approximately 290,000 clones, roughly 90% seen once. Deletions cut 2 bases from V and 5 bases from J, with 19 bases between. The CDR3 length is 17 residues. Germline V lookup: CDR1 SGHTA, CDR2 FQGNSA. Sequenced sample: peripheral blood. The source of this sequence is a man under 40 with acute or convalescent COVID-19. The chain links TRBV7-2 to TRBJ2-1; D gene ambiguous. The CDR3 region has the DNA TGTGCCAGCAGCTTATATCGGAGCAGAGCGTTTCACAATGAGCAGTTCTTC. Translated: CASSLYRSRAFHNEQFF.